This record covers a single T cell receptor (beta chain). This clonotype was counted many times. Its cognate antigen has yet to be identified. One base away there is no much larger clone; base qualities are not given. The study was a case-control design nested within a healthcare worker cohort in London, UK, with weekly nasopharyngeal swab PCR tests and blood sampling. Healthcare workers were enrolled in the week of the UK lockdown, from 23 to 31 March 2020, and were followed every week for up to roughly 15 weeks. These data belong to a study of early T cells in non-severe SARS-CoV-2 infection (dated by TCRdb to 2020 to 2022). Broadly, across the study: Because TCR sequencing relied on bulk RNA taken from unsorted whole blood, pairing of alpha and beta chains was not possible.

General findings and caveats noted by the study authors: VDJdb matching was skewed toward anti-spike CD8 responses, so virus-specific expansions were likely underestimated and private and CD4 specificities were missed.

Library construction relied on 5' RACE. TCRdb lists the instrument as NextSeq 500. Unique molecular identifiers were attached to individual cDNA molecules in the TCR library protocol so that sequencing error and PCR bias could be corrected. Sequencing covered both TCR alpha and beta chains, and within each sample the abundances of alpha and beta sequences were tightly co-correlated. Under the source paper's analysis protocol: V gene, J gene and CDR3 annotation of TCR sequences was performed with Decombinator V4. TCRs were defined as expanded if a significant change between any two time points was detected under a Poisson model with p below 0.0001. TCR abundances were normalised to the total number of TCRs sequenced per sample and expressed as counts per million. A search of VDJdb, accessed on 1 November 2021, was run for TCRs annotated to CMV, EBV and SARS-CoV-2, with TCRs annotated for multiple antigens excluded. The public reads were reanalyzed by TCRdb: fastp trimming at Q25, MiXCR alignment, in-frame beta chains only. All rows with the same CDR3 protein become a single entry with the most common DNA and genes. Clone size and V and J calls follow TCRdb, not the original study. In all, the sample holds tens of thousands of distinct CDR3 sequences, and approximately 6.9% of those were seen once. The ten largest make up less than 5% of the sample.

The sample taken for sequencing was whole blood. This clonotype was sampled from an adult who was a healthcare worker with PCR-confirmed SARS-CoV-2 infection or an uninfected control (not recorded which).

In nucleotides, the sequence is TGTGCCAGCAGCCAAGGGCCCGAGGTAGCTTTCTTT. The encoded protein is CASSQGPEVAFF. The chain links TRBV3-1 with TRBJ1-1, with an unclear D gene assignment. There are 12 amino acids in the CDR3, from cysteine to phenylalanine inclusive. The CDR3 DNA has 36 bases and is translated from base 1. V loses 1 base of germline sequence and J loses 10 bases, and the interval between the two ends is 10 bases. Per the germline V gene (reference sequence), LGHDT is the CDR1 and YNNKEL is the CDR2.